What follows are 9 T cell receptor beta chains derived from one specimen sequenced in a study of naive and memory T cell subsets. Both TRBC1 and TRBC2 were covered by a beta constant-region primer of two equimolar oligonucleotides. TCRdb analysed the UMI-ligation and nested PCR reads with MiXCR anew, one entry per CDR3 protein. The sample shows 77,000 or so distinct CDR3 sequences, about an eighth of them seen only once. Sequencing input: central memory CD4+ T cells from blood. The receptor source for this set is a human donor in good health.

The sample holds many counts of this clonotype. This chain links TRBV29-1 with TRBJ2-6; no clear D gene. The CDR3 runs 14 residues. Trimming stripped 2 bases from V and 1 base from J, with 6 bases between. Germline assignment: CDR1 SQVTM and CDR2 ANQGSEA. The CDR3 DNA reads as TGCAGCGTTGAAAAGTTATCTGGGGCCAACGTCCTGACTTTC. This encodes CSVEKLSGANVLTF.

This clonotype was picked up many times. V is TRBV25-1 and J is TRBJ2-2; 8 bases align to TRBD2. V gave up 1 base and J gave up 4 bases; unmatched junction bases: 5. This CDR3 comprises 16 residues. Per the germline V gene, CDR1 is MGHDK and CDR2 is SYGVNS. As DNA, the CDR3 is TGTGCCAGCAGTGAATCCCCGGGAGGGGGCACCGGGGAGCTGTTTTTT. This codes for CASSESPGGGTGELFF.

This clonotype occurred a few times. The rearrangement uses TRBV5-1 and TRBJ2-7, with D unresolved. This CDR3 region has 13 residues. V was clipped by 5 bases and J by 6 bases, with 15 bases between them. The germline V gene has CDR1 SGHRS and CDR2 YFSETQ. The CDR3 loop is CASRLPEVAEQYF. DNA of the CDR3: TGCGCCAGCAGACTCCCGGAAGTCGCCGAGCAGTACTTC.

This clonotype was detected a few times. The CDR3 region is CASRLGLGGTDTQYF. Written as DNA, the CDR3 is TGTGCCAGCAGGTTAGGACTAGGAGGCACAGATACGCAGTATTTT. The V call is TRBV7-3, the J call TRBJ2-3, with TRBD2 matching over 7 bases. The V gene's germline CDR1 is SGHTA and CDR2 FQGTGA. This CDR3 spans 15 amino acids. V was pared by 6 bases and J by 1 base, with 7 bases of the junction left unmatched.

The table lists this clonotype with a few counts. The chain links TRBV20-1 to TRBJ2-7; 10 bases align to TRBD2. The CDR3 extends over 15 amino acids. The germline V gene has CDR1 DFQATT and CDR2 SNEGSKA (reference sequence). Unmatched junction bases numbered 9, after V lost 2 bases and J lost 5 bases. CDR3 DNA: TGCAGTGCTAGAAAGCGGGAGGGCCCTCGGGACGAGCAGTACTTC. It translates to CSARKREGPRDEQYF.

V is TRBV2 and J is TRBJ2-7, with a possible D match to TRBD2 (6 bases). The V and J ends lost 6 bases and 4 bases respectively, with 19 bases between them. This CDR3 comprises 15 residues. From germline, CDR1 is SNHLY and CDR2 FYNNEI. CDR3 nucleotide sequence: TGTGCCAGCAGAATAGGGGACTCCTTCGTTTACGAGCAGTACTTC. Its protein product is CASRIGDSFVYEQYF.

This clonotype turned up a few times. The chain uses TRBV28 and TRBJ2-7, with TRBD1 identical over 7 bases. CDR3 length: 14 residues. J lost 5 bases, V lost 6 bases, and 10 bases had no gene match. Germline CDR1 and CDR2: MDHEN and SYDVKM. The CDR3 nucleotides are TGTGCCAGCAGCCCGGTCCGACAGGGCCACGAGCAGTACTTC. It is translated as CASSPVRQGHEQYF. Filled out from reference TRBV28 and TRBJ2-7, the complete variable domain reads DVKVTQSSRYLVKRTGEKVFLECVQDMDHENMFWYRQDPGLGLRLIYFSYDVKMKEKGDIPEGYSVSREKKERFSLILESASTNQTSMYLCASSPVRQGHEQYFGPGTRLTVT.

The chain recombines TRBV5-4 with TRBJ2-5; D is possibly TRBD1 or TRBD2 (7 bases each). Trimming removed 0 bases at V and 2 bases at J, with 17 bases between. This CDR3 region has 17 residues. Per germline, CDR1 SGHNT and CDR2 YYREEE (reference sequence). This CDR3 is CASSLAQTSRGQETQYF. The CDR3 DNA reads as TGTGCCAGCAGCTTGGCCCAGACTAGCAGGGGGCAAGAGACCCAGTACTTC.

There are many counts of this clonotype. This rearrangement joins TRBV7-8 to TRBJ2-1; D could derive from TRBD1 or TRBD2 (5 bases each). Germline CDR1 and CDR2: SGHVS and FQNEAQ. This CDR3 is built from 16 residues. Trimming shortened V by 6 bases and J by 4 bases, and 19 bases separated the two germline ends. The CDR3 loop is CASSSTGAPGYNEQFF. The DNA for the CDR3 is TGTGCCAGCAGTTCCACAGGAGCGCCGGGATACAATGAGCAGTTCTTC.